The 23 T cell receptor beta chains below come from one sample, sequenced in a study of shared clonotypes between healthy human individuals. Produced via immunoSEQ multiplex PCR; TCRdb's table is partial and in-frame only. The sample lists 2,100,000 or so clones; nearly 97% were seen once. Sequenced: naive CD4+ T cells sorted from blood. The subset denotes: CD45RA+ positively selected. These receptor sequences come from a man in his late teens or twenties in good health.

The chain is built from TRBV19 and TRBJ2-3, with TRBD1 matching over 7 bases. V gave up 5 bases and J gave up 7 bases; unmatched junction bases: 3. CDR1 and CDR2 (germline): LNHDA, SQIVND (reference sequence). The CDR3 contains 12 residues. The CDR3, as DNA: TGTGCCAGTAGTGCGACAGGGAATACGCAGTATTTT. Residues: CASSATGNTQYF.

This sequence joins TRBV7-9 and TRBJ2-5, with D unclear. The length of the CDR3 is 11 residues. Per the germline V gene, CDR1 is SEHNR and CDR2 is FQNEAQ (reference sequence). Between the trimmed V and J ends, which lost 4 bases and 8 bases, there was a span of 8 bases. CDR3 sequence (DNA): TGTGCCAGCAGCTACCTCGCCACCCAGTACTTC. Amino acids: CASSYLATQYF.

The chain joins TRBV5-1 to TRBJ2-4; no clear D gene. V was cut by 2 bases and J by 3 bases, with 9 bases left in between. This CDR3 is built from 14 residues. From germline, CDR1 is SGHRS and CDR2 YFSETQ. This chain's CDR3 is CASSFGRGKNIQYF. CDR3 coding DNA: TGCGCCAGCAGCTTCGGAAGAGGCAAAAACATTCAGTACTTC.

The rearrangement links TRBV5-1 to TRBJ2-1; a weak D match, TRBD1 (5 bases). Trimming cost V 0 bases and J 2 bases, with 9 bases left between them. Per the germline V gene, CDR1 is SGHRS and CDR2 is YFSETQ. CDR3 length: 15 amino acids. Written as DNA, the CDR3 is TGCGCCAGCAGCTTGGTTGGGGCAACCTACAATGAGCAGTTCTTC. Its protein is CASSLVGATYNEQFF.

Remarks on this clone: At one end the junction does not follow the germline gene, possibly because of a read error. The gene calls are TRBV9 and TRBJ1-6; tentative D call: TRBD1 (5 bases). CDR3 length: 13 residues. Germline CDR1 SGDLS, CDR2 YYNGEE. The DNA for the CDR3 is TGCACCGACCGGGACGAAGATAATTCACCCCTCCACTTT. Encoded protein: CTDRDEDNSPLHF.

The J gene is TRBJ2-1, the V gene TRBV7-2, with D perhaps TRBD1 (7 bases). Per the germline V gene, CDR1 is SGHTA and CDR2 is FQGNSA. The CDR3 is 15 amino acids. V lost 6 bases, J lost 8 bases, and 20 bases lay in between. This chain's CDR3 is CASSPNADRDYEQFF. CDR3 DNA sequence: TGTGCCAGCAGTCCTAATGCTGACAGGGACTATGAGCAGTTCTTC.

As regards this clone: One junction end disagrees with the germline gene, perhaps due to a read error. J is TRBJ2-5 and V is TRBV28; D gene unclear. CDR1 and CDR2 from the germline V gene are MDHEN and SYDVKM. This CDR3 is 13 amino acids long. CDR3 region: CAWGRTHQETQYF. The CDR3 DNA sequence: TGTGCCTGGGGTAGGACGCACCAGGAGACCCAGTACTTC.

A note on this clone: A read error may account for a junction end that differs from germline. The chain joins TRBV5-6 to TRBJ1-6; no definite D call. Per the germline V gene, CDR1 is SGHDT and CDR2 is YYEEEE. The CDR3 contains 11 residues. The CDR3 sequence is CASSSEREQNF. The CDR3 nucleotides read TGTGCCAGCAGCTCCGAGAGAGAGCAGAACTTT.

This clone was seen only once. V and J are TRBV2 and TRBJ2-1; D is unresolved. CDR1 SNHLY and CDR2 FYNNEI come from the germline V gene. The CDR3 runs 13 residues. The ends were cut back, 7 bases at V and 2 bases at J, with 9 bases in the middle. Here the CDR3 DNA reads TGTGCCAGCAATGCCTTGGCCTACAATGAGCAGTTCTTC. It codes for CASNALAYNEQFF.

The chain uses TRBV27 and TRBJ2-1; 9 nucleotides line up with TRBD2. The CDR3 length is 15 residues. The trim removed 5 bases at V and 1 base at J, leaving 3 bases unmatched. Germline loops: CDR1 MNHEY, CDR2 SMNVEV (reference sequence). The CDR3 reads CASSVTSGSYNEQFF. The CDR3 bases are TGTGCCAGCAGTGTGACTAGCGGATCCTACAATGAGCAGTTCTTC.

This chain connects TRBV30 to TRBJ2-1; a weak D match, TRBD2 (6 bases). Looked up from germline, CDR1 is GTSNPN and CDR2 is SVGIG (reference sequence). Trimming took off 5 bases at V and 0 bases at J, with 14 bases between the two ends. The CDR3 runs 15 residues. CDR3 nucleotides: TGTGCCTGGCAAACGGGACTTAGCTCCTACAATGAGCAGTTCTTC. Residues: CAWQTGLSSYNEQFF.

CDR3 region: CASSLGGTETQYF. CDR3 nucleotides: TGTGCCAGCAGCTTAGGCGGTACAGAGACCCAGTACTTC. This rearrangement joins TRBV7-2 to TRBJ2-5, with no clear D. The germline V gene encodes CDR1 SGHTA and CDR2 FQGNSA. The V gene lost 1 base and the J gene lost 4 bases, with 7 bases spanning the gap. The CDR3 extends over 13 amino acids.

CDR3 amino acids: CASSLGTSGGTRPSTDTQYF. The CDR3 DNA is TGCGCCAGCAGCTTGGGCACTAGCGGGGGAACCCGACCCTCCACAGATACGCAGTATTTT. The J gene is TRBJ2-3, the V gene TRBV5-1; 11 nucleotides match TRBD2. V was pared by 0 bases and J by 2 bases, with 14 bases of the junction left unmatched. CDR3 length: 20 amino acids. Germline V lookup: CDR1 SGHRS, CDR2 YFSETQ.

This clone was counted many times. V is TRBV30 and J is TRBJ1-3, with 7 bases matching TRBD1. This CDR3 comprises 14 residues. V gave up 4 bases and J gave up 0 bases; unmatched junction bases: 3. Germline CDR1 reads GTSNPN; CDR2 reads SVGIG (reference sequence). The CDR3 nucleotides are TGTGCCTGGACAGGGGGAAGCTCTGGAAACACCATATATTTT. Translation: CAWTGGSSGNTIYF.

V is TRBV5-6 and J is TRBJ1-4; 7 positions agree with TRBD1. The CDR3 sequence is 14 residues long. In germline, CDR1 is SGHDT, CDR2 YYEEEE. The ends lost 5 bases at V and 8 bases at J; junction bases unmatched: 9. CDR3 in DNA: TGTGCCAGCAGTTCTAGCCCGGGACAGGAAAAACTGTTTTTT. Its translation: CASSSSPGQEKLFF.

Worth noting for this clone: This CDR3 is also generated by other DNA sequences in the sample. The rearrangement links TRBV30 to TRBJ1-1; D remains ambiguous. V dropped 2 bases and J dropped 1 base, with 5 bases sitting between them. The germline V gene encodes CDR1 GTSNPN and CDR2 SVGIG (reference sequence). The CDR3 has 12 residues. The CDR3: CAWSRRNTEAFF. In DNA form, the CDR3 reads TGTGCCTGGAGTAGGAGGAACACTGAAGCTTTCTTT.

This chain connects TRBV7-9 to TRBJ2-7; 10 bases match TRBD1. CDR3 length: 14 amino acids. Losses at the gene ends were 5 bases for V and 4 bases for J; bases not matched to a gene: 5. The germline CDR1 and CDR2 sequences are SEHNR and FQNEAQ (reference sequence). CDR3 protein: CASSPDRGGYEQYF. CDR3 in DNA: TGTGCCAGCAGCCCGGACAGGGGGGGATACGAGCAGTACTTC.

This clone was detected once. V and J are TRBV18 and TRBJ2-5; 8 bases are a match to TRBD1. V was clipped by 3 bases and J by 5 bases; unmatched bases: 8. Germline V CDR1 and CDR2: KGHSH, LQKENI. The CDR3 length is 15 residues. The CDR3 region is CASSPGQGLRETQYF. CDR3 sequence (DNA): TGTGCCAGCTCACCCGGACAGGGTCTTCGGGAGACCCAGTACTTC.

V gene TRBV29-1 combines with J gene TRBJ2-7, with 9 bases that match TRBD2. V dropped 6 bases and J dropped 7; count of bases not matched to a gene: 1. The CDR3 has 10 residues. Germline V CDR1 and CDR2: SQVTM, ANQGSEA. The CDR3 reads CSVTSGEQYF. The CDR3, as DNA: TGCAGCGTAACTAGCGGGGAGCAGTACTTC.

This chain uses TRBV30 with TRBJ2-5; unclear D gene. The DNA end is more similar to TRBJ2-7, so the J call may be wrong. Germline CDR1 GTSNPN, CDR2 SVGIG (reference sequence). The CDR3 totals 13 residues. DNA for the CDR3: TGTGCCTGGAGTGTATCAGGCTCCTACGAGCAGTACTTC. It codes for CAWSVSGSYEQYF.

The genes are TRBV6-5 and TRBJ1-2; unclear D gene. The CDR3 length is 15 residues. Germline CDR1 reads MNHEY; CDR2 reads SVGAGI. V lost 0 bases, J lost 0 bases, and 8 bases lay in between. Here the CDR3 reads CASSYSSGTNYGYTF. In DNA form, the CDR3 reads TGTGCCAGCAGTTACTCGTCAGGAACTAACTATGGCTACACCTTC.

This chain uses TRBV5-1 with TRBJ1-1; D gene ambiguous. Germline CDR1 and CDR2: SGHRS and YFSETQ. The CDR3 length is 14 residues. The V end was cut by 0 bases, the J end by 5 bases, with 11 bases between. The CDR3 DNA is TGCGCCAGCAGCTTGGGAGGGAGTGAGACTGAAGCTTTCTTT. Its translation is CASSLGGSETEAFF.

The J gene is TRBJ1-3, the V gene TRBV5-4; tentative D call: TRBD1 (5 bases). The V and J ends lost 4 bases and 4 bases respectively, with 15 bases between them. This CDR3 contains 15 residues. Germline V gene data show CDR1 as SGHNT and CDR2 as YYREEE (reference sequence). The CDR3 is CASSLDPTVGNTIYF. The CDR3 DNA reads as TGTGCCAGCAGCCTAGACCCGACAGTCGGAAACACCATATATTTT.